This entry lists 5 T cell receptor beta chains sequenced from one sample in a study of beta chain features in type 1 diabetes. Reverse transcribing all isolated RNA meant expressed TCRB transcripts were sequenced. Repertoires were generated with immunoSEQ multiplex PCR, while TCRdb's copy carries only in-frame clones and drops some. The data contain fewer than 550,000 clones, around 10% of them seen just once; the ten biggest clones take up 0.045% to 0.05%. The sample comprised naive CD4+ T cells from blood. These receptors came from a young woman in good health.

The CDR3: CASSDGVTQYF. The CDR3 region has the DNA TGTGCCAGCAGCGACGGTGTTACCCAGTACTTC. J is TRBJ2-5 and V is TRBV7-6; D not certain. This CDR3 is 11 amino acids long. Trimming took off 5 bases at V and 8 bases at J, with 9 bases between the two ends. Looked up from germline, CDR1 is SGHVS and CDR2 is FNYEAQ.

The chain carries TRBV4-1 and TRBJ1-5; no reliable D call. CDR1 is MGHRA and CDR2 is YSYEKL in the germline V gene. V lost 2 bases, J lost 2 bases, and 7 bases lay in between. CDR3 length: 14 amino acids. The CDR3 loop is CASSQLVGNQPQHF. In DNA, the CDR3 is TGCGCCAGCAGCCAATTGGTTGGCAATCAGCCCCAGCATTTT.

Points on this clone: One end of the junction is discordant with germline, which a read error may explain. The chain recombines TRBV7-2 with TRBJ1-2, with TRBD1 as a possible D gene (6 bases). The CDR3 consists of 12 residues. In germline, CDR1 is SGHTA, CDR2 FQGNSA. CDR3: CASSLEGRQEIF. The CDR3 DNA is TGTGCCAGCAGCTTAGAAGGGCGACAGGAGATCTTC.

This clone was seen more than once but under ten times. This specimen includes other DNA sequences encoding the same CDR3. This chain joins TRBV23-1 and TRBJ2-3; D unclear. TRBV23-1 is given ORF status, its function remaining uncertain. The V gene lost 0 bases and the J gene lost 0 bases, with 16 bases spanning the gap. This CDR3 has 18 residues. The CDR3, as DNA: TGCGCCAGCAGTCAATCGGGCGGAGAAACCTCTAGCACAGATACGCAGTATTTT. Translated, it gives CASSQSGGETSSTDTQYF.

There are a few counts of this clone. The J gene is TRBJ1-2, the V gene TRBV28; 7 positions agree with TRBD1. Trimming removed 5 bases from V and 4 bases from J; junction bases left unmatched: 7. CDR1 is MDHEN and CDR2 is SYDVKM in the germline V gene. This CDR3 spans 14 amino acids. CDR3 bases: TGTGCCAGCAGTCGAGGGGGCGACCCCTATGGCTACACCTTC. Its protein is CASSRGGDPYGYTF.